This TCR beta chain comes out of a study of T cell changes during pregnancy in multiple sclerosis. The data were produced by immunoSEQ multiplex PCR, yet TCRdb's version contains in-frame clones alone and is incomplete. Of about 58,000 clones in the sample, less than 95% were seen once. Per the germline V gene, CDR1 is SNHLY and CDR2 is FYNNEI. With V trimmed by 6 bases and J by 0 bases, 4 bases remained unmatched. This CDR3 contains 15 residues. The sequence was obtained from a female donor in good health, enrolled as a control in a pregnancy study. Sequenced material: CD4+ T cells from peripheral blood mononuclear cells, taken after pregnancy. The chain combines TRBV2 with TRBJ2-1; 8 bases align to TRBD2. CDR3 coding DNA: TGTGCCAGCAGGACTAGCGCCCTCTCCTACAATGAGCAGTTCTTC. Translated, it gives CASRTSALSYNEQFF.